A single sample is the source of the 32 T cell receptor beta chains below, sequenced in a study of blood T cell repertoires in COVID-19. Here immunoSEQ multiplex PCR was the method, and the copy in TCRdb shows in-frame clones only, minus some. The data show 110,000 to 150,000 clones, with about four fifths seen just once and around 1.5% held by the top ten. The sequenced material came from peripheral blood. The receptors were gathered from a human donor in a cohort sampled during active COVID-19.

The V call is TRBV7-2, the J call TRBJ2-1, with 8 bases matching TRBD2. Germline CDR1 is SGHTA and CDR2 is FQGNSA. The CDR3 length is 16 residues. The junction had 10 bases not matched to a gene; V was cut back by 2 bases and J by 7 bases. Written as DNA, the CDR3 is TGTGCCAGCAGCTTAAATCCGACGGGAGGGCGGAATGAGCAGTTCTTC. It encodes CASSLNPTGGRNEQFF.

The genes are TRBV30 and TRBJ2-2, with D possibly matching TRBD1 (5 bases). Trimming shortened V by 1 base and J by 0 bases, and 18 bases separated the two germline ends. Germline CDR1 GTSNPN, CDR2 SVGIG (reference sequence). This CDR3 has 18 residues. The CDR3 coding sequence is TGTGCCTGGAGTGACCTAACCAGGGCTCCTGCGAACACCGGGGAGCTGTTTTTT. Translated, it gives CAWSDLTRAPANTGELFF. The full variable domain, completed using reference TRBV30 and TRBJ2-2, is SQTIHQWPATLVQPVGSPLSLECTVEGTSNPNLYWYRQAAGRGLQLLFYSVGIGQISSEVPQNLSASRPQDRQFILSSKKLLLSDSGFYLCAWSDLTRAPANTGELFFGEGSRLTVL.

V gene TRBV25-1 combines with J gene TRBJ1-2; the D gene is possibly TRBD1 (6 bases). Trimming shortened V by 5 bases and J by 3 bases, and 10 bases separated the two germline ends. The CDR3 consists of 13 residues. The V gene's germline CDR1 is MGHDK and CDR2 SYGVNS. CDR3 loop: CASSQQGYYGYTF. The CDR3 bases are TGTGCCAGCAGTCAACAGGGCTACTATGGCTACACCTTC.

The genes are TRBV20-1 and TRBJ1-1; D remains unclear. The CDR3 runs 14 residues. The V gene's germline CDR1 is DFQATT and CDR2 SNEGSKA (reference sequence). The V end was cut by 3 bases, the J end by 6 bases, with 17 bases between. This chain's CDR3 is CSASSKSAGAEAFF. As DNA, the CDR3 is TGCAGTGCTAGTTCTAAGTCGGCGGGTGCTGAAGCTTTCTTT.

The V call is TRBV7-6, the J call TRBJ2-2; possibly TRBD1 for D (5 bases). V gave up 0 bases and J gave up 3 bases, with 17 bases separating them. The V gene's germline CDR1 is SGHVS and CDR2 FNYEAQ. This CDR3 is built from 18 residues. This chain's CDR3 is CASSLAGPRVTDTGELFF. Written as DNA, the CDR3 is TGTGCCAGCAGCTTAGCGGGCCCCAGGGTAACGGACACCGGGGAGCTGTTTTTT.

This chain connects TRBV29-1 to TRBJ2-3; 7 bases fit TRBD2. CDR1 is SQVTM, CDR2 ANQGSEA, per germline. The ends lost 4 bases at V and 0 bases at J; junction bases unmatched: 7. The CDR3 is 15 residues long. The CDR3 spells CSVVGLGASTDTQYF. CDR3 nucleotides: TGCAGCGTTGTAGGACTAGGGGCTAGCACAGATACGCAGTATTTT.

Comment on this clone: The junction differs from germline at one of its ends, possibly a read error. V is TRBV5-1 and J is TRBJ2-2; 7 nucleotides line up with TRBD1. The CDR3 sequence is 15 residues long. Germline V gene lookup returns CDR1 SGHRS and CDR2 YFSETQ. In DNA form, the CDR3 reads TGCGCCAGCAGCTTCGCACAGGGGAACCCCGGGGAGCTGTTTTTT. Its protein is CASSFAQGNPGELFF.

The chain links TRBV15 to TRBJ2-2; TRBD2 matches at 8 bases. There are 17 residues in the CDR3. Germline V gene data show CDR1 as LNHNV and CDR2 as YYDKDF (reference sequence). The V gene end was trimmed by 0 bases and the J gene end by 6 bases; junction bases not matched to a gene: 9. The CDR3 DNA follows: TGTGCCACCAGCAGAGATTTGACACTAGCGGTCGCCGGGGAGCTGTTTTTT. Residues: CATSRDLTLAVAGELFF.

V is TRBV2 and J is TRBJ2-7, with 8 bases lining up with TRBD2. Germline V gene lookup returns CDR1 SNHLY and CDR2 FYNNEI. J lost 0 bases, V lost 3 bases, and 7 bases had no gene match. The CDR3 runs 16 residues. CDR3: CASSESSGRTSYEQYF. DNA of the CDR3: TGTGCCAGCAGTGAGTCCAGCGGGAGAACCTCCTACGAGCAGTACTTC.

The V call is TRBV5-1, the J call TRBJ2-7; 10 bases match TRBD2. V trimming: 2 bases; J trimming: 2 bases; junction bases outside the gene matches: 7. The CDR3 consists of 16 residues. Germline V gives CDR1 SGHRS, CDR2 YFSETQ. CDR3 amino acids: CASSFILAGRAYEQYF. The CDR3, as DNA: TGCGCCAGCAGCTTTATACTAGCGGGAAGAGCCTACGAGCAGTACTTC.

The J gene is TRBJ2-5, the V gene TRBV3-1 (or the pseudogene TRBV3-2); D may be TRBD2 (6 bases). Trimming pared 0 bases from V and 3 bases from J, leaving 17 bases between. CDR1 and CDR2 from the germline V gene are LGHDT and YNNKEL (reference sequence). This CDR3 has 17 residues. CDR3 sequence: CASSQDSKGREEETQYF. CDR3 bases: TGTGCCAGCAGCCAAGATAGCAAAGGCAGGGAGGAAGAGACCCAGTACTTC.

The V gene is TRBV18, the J gene TRBJ2-1; 9 positions match TRBD2. The CDR3 length is 15 residues. Germline V gives CDR1 KGHSH, CDR2 LQKENI. The V gene end was trimmed by 3 bases and the J gene end by 9 bases; junction bases not matched to a gene: 9. The CDR3 region is CASSPGSGTSFEQFF. The CDR3 DNA reads as TGTGCCAGCTCACCCGGCTCCGGGACTAGCTTTGAGCAGTTCTTC. The full variable domain, in which reference TRBV18 and TRBJ2-1 provide the parts outside the CDR3, is NAGVMQNPRHLVRRRGQEARLRCSPMKGHSHVYWYRQLPEEGLKFMVYLQKENIIDESGMPKERFSAEFPKEGPSILRIQQVVRGDSAAYFCASSPGSGTSFEQFFGPGTRLTVL.

The V call is TRBV10-3, the J call TRBJ1-6, with unresolved D. V shed 4 bases and J shed 6 bases, with 7 bases lying between them. Germline assignment: CDR1 ENHRY and CDR2 SYGVKD. This CDR3 region has 13 residues. CDR3 in DNA: TGTGCCATCAGTGGGACTCCTAATTCACCCCTCCACTTT. Translation gives CAISGTPNSPLHF.

The V gene is TRBV29-1, the J gene TRBJ1-1, with TRBD1 matching over 11 bases. The junction had 6 bases not matched to a gene; V was cut back by 5 bases and J by 4 bases. The germline CDR1 and CDR2 sequences are SQVTM and ANQGSEA. The CDR3 contains 14 residues. Here the CDR3 reads CSVRTGGGSTEAFF. DNA for the CDR3: TGCAGCGTTAGGACAGGGGGCGGGAGCACTGAAGCTTTCTTT.

The chain joins TRBV7-2 to TRBJ1-2; D is uncertain. Germline V lookup: CDR1 SGHTA, CDR2 FQGNSA. V lost 4 bases, J lost 11 bases, and 17 bases lay in between. The CDR3 has 13 residues. The CDR3 reads CASSYEHLPHYTF. CDR3 nucleotide sequence: TGTGCCAGCAGCTACGAACATCTGCCCCATTACACCTTC.

This sequence joins TRBV5-4 and TRBJ1-4, with 7 positions matching TRBD1. From germline, CDR1 is SGHNT and CDR2 YYREEE (reference sequence). After removal of 4 bases from V and 2 bases from J, the junction contained 2 bases not matched to a gene. The CDR3 is 14 amino acids. The CDR3 DNA reads TGTGCCAGCAGCCAGGGGGGTACTAATGAAAAACTGTTTTTT. It yields the protein CASSQGGTNEKLFF. Combining the CDR3 with reference TRBV5-4 and TRBJ1-4 gives the whole variable domain ETGVTQSPTHLIKTRGQQVTLRCSSQSGHNTVSWYQQALGQGPQFIFQYYREEENGRGNFPPRFSGLQFPNYSSELNVNALELDDSALYLCASSQGGTNEKLFFGSGTQLSVL.

The chain carries TRBV7-2 and TRBJ2-1; no definite D call. Germline V lookup: CDR1 SGHTA, CDR2 FQGNSA. The CDR3 is made up of 13 amino acids. V shed 1 base and J shed 10 bases, with 11 bases lying between them. The CDR3 region is CASSLGRIREQFF. As DNA, the CDR3 is TGTGCCAGCAGCTTAGGGCGGATCCGGGAGCAGTTCTTC.

The J gene is TRBJ2-1, the V gene TRBV7-8, with D maybe TRBD1 (6 bases). The CDR3 runs to 14 residues. The V gene lost 1 base and the J gene lost 5 bases, with 9 bases spanning the gap. Germline CDR1 and CDR2: SGHVS and FQNEAQ. CDR3 DNA: TGTGCCAGCAGCTTAGTAACAGGGAACAATGAGCAGTTCTTC. This translates into CASSLVTGNNEQFF.

The CDR3 DNA follows: TGTGCCAGTAGTACTGGGACAGGGGGTCAGCCCCAGCATTTT. It is translated as CASSTGTGGQPQHF. V gene TRBV19 combines with J gene TRBJ1-5, with 11 positions matching TRBD1. The germline V gene encodes CDR1 LNHDA and CDR2 SQIVND (reference sequence). The CDR3 loop spans 14 amino acids. V gave up 4 bases and J gave up 6 bases; unmatched junction bases: 2.

The CDR3 sequence: CASSQDGGDSSYEQYF. The DNA of the CDR3 is TGTGCCAGCAGCCAAGATGGTGGGGACAGCTCCTACGAGCAGTACTTC. The chain joins TRBV4-2 to TRBJ2-7, with TRBD1 matching over 7 bases. The length of the CDR3 is 16 residues. V gave up 0 bases and J gave up 0 bases; unmatched junction bases: 5. Germline CDR1 is LGHNA and CDR2 is YNFKEQ.

The chain links TRBV19 to TRBJ2-2; 8 bases are shared with TRBD2. CDR1 is LNHDA, CDR2 SQIVND, per germline (reference sequence). V lost 5 bases, J lost 3 bases, and 8 bases stayed unmatched. The CDR3 spans 16 residues. In DNA, the CDR3 is TGTGCCAGTAGTCCACCCCCACTAGCGGACACCGGGGAGCTGTTTTTT. Its translation is CASSPPPLADTGELFF.

The J gene is TRBJ1-2, the V gene TRBV28; D unclear. This CDR3 region has 13 residues. The V gene lost 6 bases and the J gene lost 7 bases, with 15 bases spanning the gap. The germline V gene encodes CDR1 MDHEN and CDR2 SYDVKM. For the CDR3, the DNA is TGTGCCAGCAGCCCTGCGGGTGGGAGTGGCTACACCTTC. Protein sequence: CASSPAGGSGYTF.

This clone has just a few counts. The chain has TRBV9 and TRBJ2-2, with D maybe TRBD1 (7 bases). The CDR3 spans 16 residues. Germline V gene lookup returns CDR1 SGDLS and CDR2 YYNGEE. Trimming removed 1 base at V and 1 base at J, with 11 bases between. CDR3 nucleotide sequence: TGTGCCAGCAGCGTATCAGGGGGACTGAACACCGGGGAGCTGTTTTTT. Amino acids: CASSVSGGLNTGELFF.

This clone occurred once. The chain couples TRBV7-9 to TRBJ2-7; possibly TRBD2 for D (5 bases). Per germline, CDR1 SEHNR and CDR2 FQNEAQ (reference sequence). CDR3 length: 13 amino acids. The V gene lost 10 bases and the J gene lost 1 base, with 14 bases spanning the gap. DNA for the CDR3: TGTGCCACTCAGAAAACGGGGTCCTACGAGCAGTACTTC. It specifies CATQKTGSYEQYF.

V and J are TRBV11-2 and TRBJ2-2; maybe TRBD2 (5 bases). Germline V gene data show CDR1 as SGHAT and CDR2 as FQNNGV. The CDR3 is 16 amino acids. Trimming shortened V by 10 bases and J by 1 base, and 19 bases separated the two germline ends. For the CDR3, the DNA is TGTGCCACCCTTCCAGGACTTACAGAGAACACCGGGGAGCTGTTTTTT. It specifies CATLPGLTENTGELFF.

This chain links TRBV27 with TRBJ1-1; D might be TRBD1 (6 bases). V was shortened by 7 bases and J by 5 bases, with 17 bases between the two germline ends. The CDR3 has 14 amino acids. The V gene's germline CDR1 is MNHEY and CDR2 SMNVEV (reference sequence). In DNA form, the CDR3 reads TGTGCCAGCAATCCCGAACCGAGGGGGACTGAAGCTTTCTTT. Amino acids: CASNPEPRGTEAFF.

V is TRBV3-1 (or the pseudogene TRBV3-2) and J is TRBJ2-3; TRBD2 matches at 12 bases. CDR1 is LGHDT and CDR2 is YNNKEL in the germline V gene (reference sequence). V lost 4 bases and J lost 4; bases outside the gene matches: 3. CDR3 length: 15 residues. CDR3 sequence (DNA): TGTGCCAGCAGCCGACTAGCGGGAGAAGCAGATACGCAGTATTTT. Translating it yields CASSRLAGEADTQYF.

The rearrangement joins TRBV9 to TRBJ2-5, with D possibly being TRBD1 (5 bases). V was clipped by 3 bases and J by 7 bases, with 19 bases between them. Per the germline V gene, CDR1 is SGDLS and CDR2 is YYNGEE. The CDR3 spans 15 residues. Here the CDR3 DNA reads TGTGCCAGCAGCGCAGACAGCCTGGTGATGACGACCCAGTACTTC. It encodes CASSADSLVMTTQYF.

The chain recombines TRBV2 with TRBJ2-3; 9 bases map to TRBD2. From germline, CDR1 is SNHLY and CDR2 FYNNEI. V shed 6 bases and J 5 bases; nucleotides not matched to a gene: 12. This CDR3 contains 16 residues. CDR3 sequence: CASRGGTSSLGDTQYF. The CDR3 coding sequence is TGTGCCAGCAGAGGGGGGACTAGCTCTTTAGGAGATACGCAGTATTTT.

V usage is TRBV24-1 and J usage is TRBJ2-1, with TRBD1 matching 7 bases. CDR1 and CDR2 (germline): KGHDR, SFDVKD. This CDR3 comprises 16 residues. Germline trimming cut 3 bases from V and 0 bases from J; bases unmatched to any gene: 4. Here the CDR3 DNA reads TGTGCCACCAGTGATCCGGGACAGAGCTCCTACAATGAGCAGTTCTTC. It yields the protein CATSDPGQSSYNEQFF.

V is TRBV12-5 and J is TRBJ1-1; TRBD1 aligns across 7 bases. This CDR3 contains 16 residues. CDR1 is LGHNT, CDR2 FRNRAP, per germline. Trimming cost V 1 base and J 1 base; bases outside gene matches: 6. The CDR3 nucleotides read TGTGCTAGTGGTTTGGACAGGGGCCAATCGAACACTGAAGCTTTCTTT. The encoded protein is CASGLDRGQSNTEAFF.

V gene TRBV5-1 combines with J gene TRBJ2-3; 12 bases match TRBD2. The V gene end was trimmed by 7 bases and the J gene end by 5 bases; junction bases not matched to a gene: 5. The germline CDR1 and CDR2 sequences are SGHRS and YFSETQ. The CDR3 has 14 amino acids. In nucleotides, the CDR3 is TGCGCCAGCGGGGTGGGACTAGCGGGAGATACGCAGTATTTT. Translated: CASGVGLAGDTQYF.